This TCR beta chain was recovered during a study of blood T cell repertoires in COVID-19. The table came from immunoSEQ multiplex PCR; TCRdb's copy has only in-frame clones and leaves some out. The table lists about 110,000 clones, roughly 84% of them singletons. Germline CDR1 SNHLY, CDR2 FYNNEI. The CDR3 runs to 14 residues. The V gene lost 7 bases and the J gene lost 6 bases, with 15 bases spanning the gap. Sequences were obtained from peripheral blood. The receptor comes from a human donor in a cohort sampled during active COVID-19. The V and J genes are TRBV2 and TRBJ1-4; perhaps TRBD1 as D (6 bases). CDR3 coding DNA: TGTGCCAGCACCTACAACAGGGAGTATGAAAAACTGTTTTTT. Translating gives CASTYNREYEKLFF.